Described below is a single T cell receptor beta chain sequence and its context. Its specificity is not known. These data belong to a study of T cell responses to AZD1222 COVID-19 vaccine. Whole-study context: The analysis combined second doses at about 4 or about 12 weeks. Overall study findings and caveats: At baseline, seropositivity was found in only a handful of AZD1222 recipients. Repertoires in all cases were sampled only once the peak T cell response had passed.

Trimming took 4 bases from V and 1 from J, leaving 16 bases between them. The CDR3 has 16 residues. Germline V gene lookup returns CDR1 SGHTS and CDR2 YDEGEE. Some clones are missing from TCRdb's copy, which holds only in-frame ones; the method was immunoSEQ multiplex PCR. The repertoire holds some 120,000 clones, with more than 80% as singletons. The specimen comprised peripheral blood, sampled on day 0 of AZD1222 vaccination. The chain has TRBV5-8 and TRBJ2-3, with a possible D match to TRBD1 (6 bases). The clonotype comes from an adult in good health. This chain's CDR3 is CASSIFGTSRTDTQYF. DNA of the CDR3: TGTGCCAGCAGCATCTTTGGGACATCCCGCACAGATACGCAGTATTTT.